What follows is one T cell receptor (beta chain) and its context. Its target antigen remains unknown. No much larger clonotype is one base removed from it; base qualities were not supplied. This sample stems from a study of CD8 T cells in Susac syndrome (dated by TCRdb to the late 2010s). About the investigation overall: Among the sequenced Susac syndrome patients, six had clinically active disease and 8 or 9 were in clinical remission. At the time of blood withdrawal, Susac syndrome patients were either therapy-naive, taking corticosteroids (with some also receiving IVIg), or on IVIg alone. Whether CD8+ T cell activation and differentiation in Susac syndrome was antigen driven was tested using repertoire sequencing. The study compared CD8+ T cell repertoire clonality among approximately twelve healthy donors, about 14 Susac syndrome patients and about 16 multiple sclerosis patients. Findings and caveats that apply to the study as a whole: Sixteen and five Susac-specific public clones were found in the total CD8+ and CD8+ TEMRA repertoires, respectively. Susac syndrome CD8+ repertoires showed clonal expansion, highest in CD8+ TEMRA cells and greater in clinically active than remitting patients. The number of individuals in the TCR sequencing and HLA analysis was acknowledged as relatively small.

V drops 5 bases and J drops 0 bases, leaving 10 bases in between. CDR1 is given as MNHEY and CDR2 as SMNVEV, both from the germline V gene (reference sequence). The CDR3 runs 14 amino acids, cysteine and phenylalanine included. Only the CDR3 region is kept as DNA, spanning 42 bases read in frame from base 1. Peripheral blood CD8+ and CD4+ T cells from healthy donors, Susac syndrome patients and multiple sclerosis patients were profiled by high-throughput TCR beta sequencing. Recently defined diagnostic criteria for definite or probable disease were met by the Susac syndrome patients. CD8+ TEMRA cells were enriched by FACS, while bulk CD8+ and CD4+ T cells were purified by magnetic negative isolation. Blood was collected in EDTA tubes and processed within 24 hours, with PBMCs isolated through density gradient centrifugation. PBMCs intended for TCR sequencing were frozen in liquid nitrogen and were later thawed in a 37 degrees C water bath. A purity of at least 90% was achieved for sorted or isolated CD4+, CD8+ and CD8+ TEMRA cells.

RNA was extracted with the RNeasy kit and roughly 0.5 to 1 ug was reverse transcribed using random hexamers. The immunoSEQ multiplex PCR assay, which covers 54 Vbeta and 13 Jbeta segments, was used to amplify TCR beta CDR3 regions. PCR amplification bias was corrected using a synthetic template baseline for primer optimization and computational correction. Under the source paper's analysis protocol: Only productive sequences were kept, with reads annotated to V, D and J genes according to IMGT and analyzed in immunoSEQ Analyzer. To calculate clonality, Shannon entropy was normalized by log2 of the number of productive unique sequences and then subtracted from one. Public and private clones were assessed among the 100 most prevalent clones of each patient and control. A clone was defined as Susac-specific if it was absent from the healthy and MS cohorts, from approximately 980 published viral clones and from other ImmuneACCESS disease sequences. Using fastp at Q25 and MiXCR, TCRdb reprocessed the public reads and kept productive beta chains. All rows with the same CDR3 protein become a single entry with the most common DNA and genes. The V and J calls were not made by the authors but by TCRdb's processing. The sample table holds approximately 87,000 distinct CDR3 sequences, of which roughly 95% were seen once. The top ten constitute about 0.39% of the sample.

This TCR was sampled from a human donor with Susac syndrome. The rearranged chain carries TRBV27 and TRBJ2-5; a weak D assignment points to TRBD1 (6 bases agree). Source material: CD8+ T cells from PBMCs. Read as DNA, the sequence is TGTGCCAGCAGTAGGGGGACGGACCAAGAGACCCAGTACTTC. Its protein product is CASSRGTDQETQYF.